This T cell receptor (beta chain) comes out of a study of blood T cell repertoires in COVID-19. Measured with immunoSEQ multiplex PCR; TCRdb has only the in-frame clones, and not every one. Here the sample spans almost 350,000 clones, roughly 90% being singletons. The ends were cut back, 0 bases at V and 5 bases at J, with 7 bases in the middle. CDR3 length equals 13 residues. Germline-derived CDR1 and CDR2 are LNHNV and YYDKDF (reference sequence). This clonotype was obtained from a woman aged 25 to 39 who had been exposed to COVID-19. The gene calls are TRBV15 and TRBJ2-5; D is ambiguous. Sequenced sample: PBMCs or T cells enriched from blood (not recorded which). CDR3 in amino acids: CATSRDRLETQYF. DNA for the CDR3: TGTGCCACCAGCAGAGATCGGTTGGAGACCCAGTACTTC.